One and the same sample provided the 19 T cell receptor beta chains below, sequenced in a study of blood T cell dynamics during melanoma immunotherapy. Time point defined: week 3, after first cycle of checkpoint inhibitor. Assay: immunoSEQ multiplex PCR; the TCRdb copy retains only in-frame clones and omits some. The table lists about 6,300 clones, approximately 86% of them singletons. Sequencing was performed on blood, taken from a patient treated with checkpoint blockade. The receptor source for this set is a human donor with melanoma.

V usage is TRBV6-1 and J usage is TRBJ1-1; D is unclear. From germline, CDR1 is MNHNS and CDR2 SASEGT. CDR3 size: 13 residues. V was cut by 2 bases and J by 8 bases, with 12 bases left in between. CDR3 sequence: CASSELGLTEAFF. The CDR3 nucleotides read TGTGCCAGCAGTGAATTGGGCCTTACAGAAGCTTTCTTT.

CDR3 region: CSDQTANYGYTF. CDR3 DNA: TGCAGCGATCAGACGGCTAACTATGGCTACACCTTC. The rearrangement links TRBV29-1 to TRBJ1-2; unclear D gene. The CDR3 runs 12 residues. The V end lost 7 bases, the J end lost 0 bases, and 9 bases lay between the germline ends. Germline CDR1 SQVTM, CDR2 ANQGSEA.

The chain links TRBV18 to TRBJ1-2; D is ambiguous. This CDR3 has 15 residues. Trimming removed 1 base at V and 2 bases at J, with 11 bases between. Germline V gene sequence: CDR1 KGHSH, CDR2 LQKENI. The CDR3 DNA reads as TGTGCCAGCTCACCACGTTCCGGGATCAACTATGGCTACACCTTC. Amino acids: CASSPRSGINYGYTF.

The gene calls are TRBV29-1 and TRBJ1-2; weak D call: TRBD1 (6 bases). Germline V gene sequence: CDR1 SQVTM, CDR2 ANQGSEA. V was trimmed by 6 bases and J by 6 bases, leaving 14 bases between them. This CDR3 is built from 12 residues. In nucleotides, the CDR3 is TGCAGCGTCACCCAAGGGGGTGATGGCTACACCTTC. Amino acid sequence: CSVTQGGDGYTF. Complete variable domain (other parts from reference TRBV29-1 and TRBJ1-2): SAVISQKPSRDICQRGTSLTIQCQVDSQVTMMFWYRQQPGQSLTLIATANQGSEATYESGFVIDKFPISRPNLTFSTLTVSNMSPEDSSIYLCSVTQGGDGYTFGSGTRLTVV.

The rearrangement links TRBV18 to TRBJ2-7, with TRBD1 identical over 8 bases. This CDR3 contains 15 residues. Germline-derived CDR1 and CDR2 are KGHSH and LQKENI. Trimming removed 4 bases from V and 1 base from J; junction bases left unmatched: 6. CDR3 bases: TGTGCCAGCTCACTCTCCGGGACAGGTTCCTACGAGCAGTACTTC. Translating gives CASSLSGTGSYEQYF.

This chain links TRBV30 with TRBJ2-7; 12 bases fit TRBD1. The J segment lost 3 bases and the V segment lost 4 bases, leaving 4 bases of the junction unmatched. Germline loops: CDR1 GTSNPN, CDR2 SVGIG (reference sequence). The CDR3 has 14 residues. CDR3: CAWTGTGGYYEQYF. The CDR3 bases are TGTGCCTGGACCGGGACAGGGGGCTACTACGAGCAGTACTTC.

The V and J genes are TRBV10-3 and TRBJ2-7; tentative D call: TRBD2 (6 bases). From germline, CDR1 is ENHRY and CDR2 SYGVKD. CDR3 length: 15 amino acids. V was trimmed by 3 bases and J by 4 bases, leaving 16 bases between them. CDR3: CAISDPRGGWYEQYF. The CDR3 DNA is TGTGCCATCAGTGACCCCCGCGGAGGGTGGTACGAGCAGTACTTC.

This sequence joins TRBV7-9 and TRBJ2-5, with a tentative D call TRBD2 (6 bases). V lost 4 bases and J 5 bases, leaving 8 bases between the germline ends. In germline, CDR1 is SEHNR, CDR2 FQNEAQ (reference sequence). The length of the CDR3 is 12 residues. The CDR3 protein is CASSSAGETQYF. The DNA of the CDR3 is TGTGCCAGCAGCTCGGCGGGGGAGACCCAGTACTTC.

The chain has TRBV5-1 and TRBJ2-2; D gene ambiguous. Germline CDR1 is SGHRS and CDR2 is YFSETQ. V was shortened by 2 bases and J by 3 bases, with 8 bases between the two germline ends. The CDR3 length is 14 residues. CDR3: CASSLDTYTGELFF. DNA of the CDR3: TGCGCCAGCAGCTTAGATACCTACACCGGGGAGCTGTTTTTT.

The V and J genes are TRBV2 and TRBJ1-5; D unresolved. Trimming left V 3 bases short and J 5 bases short, with 11 bases between. CDR1 and CDR2 from the germline V gene are SNHLY and FYNNEI. CDR3 length: 14 amino acids. This CDR3 is CASSERQPHQPQHF. CDR3 nucleotide sequence: TGTGCCAGCAGTGAGCGGCAGCCCCATCAGCCCCAGCATTTT.

The J gene is TRBJ2-7, the V gene TRBV6-5; D is perhaps TRBD1 or TRBD2 (6 bases each). The CDR3 consists of 13 residues. The V end was cut by 7 bases, the J end by 2 bases, with 12 bases between. Germline V gene sequence: CDR1 MNHEY, CDR2 SVGAGI. The CDR3 region has the DNA TGTGCCAGCATAGGGGGGTTGCCCTACGAGCAGTACTTC. This sequence encodes CASIGGLPYEQYF.

The CDR3 DNA reads as TGTGCCAGCAGCTTCGCGGGGGCCGACACAGATACGCAGTATTTT. It encodes CASSFAGADTDTQYF. V usage is TRBV11-2 and J usage is TRBJ2-3, with D perhaps matching TRBD2 (7 bases). Looked up from germline, CDR1 is SGHAT and CDR2 is FQNNGV. Trimming shortened V by 3 bases and J by 2 bases, and 12 bases separated the two germline ends. The CDR3 has 15 residues. Full variable domain (rest looked up from reference TRBV11-2 and TRBJ2-3): EAGVAQSPRYKIIEKRQSVAFWCNPISGHATLYWYQQILGQGPKLLIQFQNNGVVDDSQLPKDRFSAERLKGVDSTLKIQPAKLEDSAVYLCASSFAGADTDTQYFGPGTRLTVL.

A single count supports this clone. The chain uses TRBV5-1 and TRBJ1-1; D perhaps matches TRBD1 (5 bases). The CDR3 covers 15 residues. Germline CDR1 and CDR2: SGHRS and YFSETQ. Trimming removed 0 bases at V and 2 bases at J, with 11 bases between. CDR3: CASSLALGENTEAFF. CDR3 sequence (DNA): TGCGCCAGCAGCTTGGCTTTAGGGGAAAACACTGAAGCTTTCTTT.

The CDR3 protein is CASSAFTSGGALDTQYF. CDR3 in DNA: TGTGCCAGCAGCGCCTTTACTAGCGGGGGGGCCTTAGATACGCAGTATTTT. This chain connects TRBV9 to TRBJ2-3; 13 bases match TRBD2. The trim removed 3 bases at V and 5 bases at J, leaving 9 bases unmatched. CDR3 length: 17 amino acids. In germline, CDR1 is SGDLS, CDR2 YYNGEE.

The rearrangement joins TRBV30 to TRBJ2-1, with 11 bases that match TRBD2. The CDR3 loop spans 17 amino acids. The ends lost 0 bases at V and 1 base at J; junction bases unmatched: 5. Germline V lookup: CDR1 GTSNPN, CDR2 SVGIG (reference sequence). CDR3 sequence reads: CAWSVLGTSGSYNEQFF. Here the CDR3 DNA reads TGTGCCTGGAGTGTACTCGGGACTAGCGGATCCTACAATGAGCAGTTCTTC.

The chain carries TRBV2 and TRBJ2-7; no reliable D call. CDR1 and CDR2 from the germline V gene are SNHLY and FYNNEI. The CDR3 runs to 15 residues. The germline V and J ends were trimmed by 2 bases and 0 bases, with 11 bases remaining between them. CDR3 in amino acids: CASSERALSSYEQYF. The CDR3 coding sequence is TGTGCCAGCAGTGAAAGGGCCTTAAGCTCCTACGAGCAGTACTTC.

This clone appeared a few times. This chain connects TRBV30 to TRBJ1-6, with D perhaps matching TRBD1 (5 bases). Germline V gene lookup returns CDR1 GTSNPN and CDR2 SVGIG (reference sequence). Between the trimmed V and J ends, which lost 5 bases and 8 bases, there was a span of 10 bases. The CDR3 has 12 amino acids. CDR3 coding DNA: TGTGCCTGGGGCGTAGGGGATTCACCCCTCCACTTT. Amino acid sequence: CAWGVGDSPLHF.

The genes are TRBV7-9 and TRBJ1-1; D gene unclear. The CDR3 runs to 12 residues. Trimming stripped 5 bases from V and 2 bases from J, with 6 bases between. CDR1 is SEHNR and CDR2 is FQNEAQ in the germline V gene (reference sequence). The CDR3 here is CASSTANTEAFF. The CDR3 region has the DNA TGTGCCAGCAGCACGGCTAACACTGAAGCTTTCTTT.

This chain joins TRBV7-9 and TRBJ1-5; 7 positions match TRBD1. This CDR3 is 13 amino acids long. J was trimmed by 7 bases and V by 1 base; bases with no gene match: 1. The germline gives CDR1 SEHNR, CDR2 FQNEAQ (reference sequence). CDR3 region: CASSLGDSQPQHF. The DNA of the CDR3 is TGTGCCAGCAGCTTAGGGGACAGCCAGCCCCAGCATTTT.